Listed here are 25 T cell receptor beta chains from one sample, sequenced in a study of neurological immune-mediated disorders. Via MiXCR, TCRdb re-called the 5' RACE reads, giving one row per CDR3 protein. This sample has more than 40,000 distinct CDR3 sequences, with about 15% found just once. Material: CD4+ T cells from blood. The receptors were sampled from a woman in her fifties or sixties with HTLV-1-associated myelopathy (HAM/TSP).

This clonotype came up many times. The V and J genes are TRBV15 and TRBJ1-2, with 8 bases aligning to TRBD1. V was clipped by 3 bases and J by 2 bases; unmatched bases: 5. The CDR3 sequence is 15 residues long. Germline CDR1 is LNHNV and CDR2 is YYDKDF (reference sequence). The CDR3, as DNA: TGTGCCACCAGCAGCAGGGGGCCCCGAAACTATGGCTACACCTTC. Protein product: CATSSRGPRNYGYTF.

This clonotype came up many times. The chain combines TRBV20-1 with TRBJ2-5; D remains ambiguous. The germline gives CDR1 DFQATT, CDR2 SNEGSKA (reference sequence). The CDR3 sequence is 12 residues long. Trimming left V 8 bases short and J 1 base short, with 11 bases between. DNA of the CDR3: TGCAGTCCCCTGGTGGGCCAAGAGACCCAGTACTTC. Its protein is CSPLVGQETQYF.

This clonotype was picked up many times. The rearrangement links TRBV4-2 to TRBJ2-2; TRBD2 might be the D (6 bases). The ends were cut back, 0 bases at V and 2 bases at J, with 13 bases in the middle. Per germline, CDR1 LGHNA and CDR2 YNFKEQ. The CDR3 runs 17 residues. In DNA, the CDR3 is TGTGCCAGCAGCCAAGATTTCGGAGGGGCTAACACCGGGGAGCTGTTTTTT. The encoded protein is CASSQDFGGANTGELFF.

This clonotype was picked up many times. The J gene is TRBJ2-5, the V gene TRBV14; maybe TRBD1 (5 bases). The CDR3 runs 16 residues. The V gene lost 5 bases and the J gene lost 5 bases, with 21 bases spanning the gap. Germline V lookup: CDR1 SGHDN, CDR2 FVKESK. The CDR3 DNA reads TGTGCCAGCAGCACCGGGCTCCAGGGAAGGAGTGAGACCCAGTACTTC. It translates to CASSTGLQGRSETQYF.

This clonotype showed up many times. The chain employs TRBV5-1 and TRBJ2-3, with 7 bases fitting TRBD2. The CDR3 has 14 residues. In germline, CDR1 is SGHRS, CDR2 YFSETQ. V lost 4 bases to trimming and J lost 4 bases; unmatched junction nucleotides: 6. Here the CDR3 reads CASSGGGSADTQYF. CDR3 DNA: TGCGCCAGCAGCGGGGGGGGTAGCGCAGATACGCAGTATTTT.

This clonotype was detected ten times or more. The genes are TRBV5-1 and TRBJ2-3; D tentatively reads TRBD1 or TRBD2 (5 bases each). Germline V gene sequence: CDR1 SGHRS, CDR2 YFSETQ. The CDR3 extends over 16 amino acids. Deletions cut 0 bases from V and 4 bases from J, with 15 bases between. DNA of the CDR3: TGCGCCAGCAGCTTGGCCGGGGCCAACAGCGCAGATACGCAGTATTTT. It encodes CASSLAGANSADTQYF.

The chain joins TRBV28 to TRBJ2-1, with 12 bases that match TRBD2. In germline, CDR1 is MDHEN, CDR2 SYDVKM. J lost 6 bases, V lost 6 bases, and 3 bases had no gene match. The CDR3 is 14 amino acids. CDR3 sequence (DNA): TGTGCCAGCAGAACTAGCGGGAGGATCAATGAGCAGTTCTTC. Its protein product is CASRTSGRINEQFF.

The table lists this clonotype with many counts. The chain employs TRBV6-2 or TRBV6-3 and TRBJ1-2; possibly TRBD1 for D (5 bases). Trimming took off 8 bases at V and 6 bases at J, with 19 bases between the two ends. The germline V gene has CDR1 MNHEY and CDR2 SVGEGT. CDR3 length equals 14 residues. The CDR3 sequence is CASSNGHLGDGYTF. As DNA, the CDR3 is TGTGCCAGCTCAAATGGACACCTCGGGGATGGCTACACCTTC.

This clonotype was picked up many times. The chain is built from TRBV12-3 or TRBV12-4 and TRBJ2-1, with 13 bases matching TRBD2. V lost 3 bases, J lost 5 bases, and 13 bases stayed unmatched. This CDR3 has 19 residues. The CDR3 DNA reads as TGTGCCAGCAGTTTTAGAGGTCTGCCTGGACTAGCGGGGGACAATGAGCAGTTCTTC. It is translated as CASSFRGLPGLAGDNEQFF.

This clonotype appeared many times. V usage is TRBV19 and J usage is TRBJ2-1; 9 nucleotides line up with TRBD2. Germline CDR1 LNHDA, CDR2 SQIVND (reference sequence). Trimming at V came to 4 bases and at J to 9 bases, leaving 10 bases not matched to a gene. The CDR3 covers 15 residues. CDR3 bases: TGTGCCAGTAGTACCAAGGGACTAGCCAGCGGTGAGCAGTTCTTC. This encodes CASSTKGLASGEQFF.

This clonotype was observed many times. The CDR3 DNA reads TGTGCCAGCAGCCCGGACAGGCAGTCGTTTACCTACGAGCAGTACTTC. Protein: CASSPDRQSFTYEQYF. The chain has TRBV5-6 and TRBJ2-7; 7 bases are shared with TRBD1. CDR1 and CDR2 (germline): SGHDT, YYEEEE. The CDR3 contains 16 residues. Germline trimming cut 4 bases from V and 2 bases from J; bases unmatched to any gene: 12.

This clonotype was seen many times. The CDR3 protein is CASSTLLDINYGYTF. The CDR3 coding sequence is TGTGCCAGCAGTACCCTACTGGACATTAACTATGGCTACACCTTC. The chain carries TRBV6-1 and TRBJ1-2, with D possibly TRBD1 on 5 matching bases. Germline assignment: CDR1 MNHNS and CDR2 SASEGT. V shed 5 bases and J shed 1 base, with 14 bases lying between them. This CDR3 contains 15 residues.

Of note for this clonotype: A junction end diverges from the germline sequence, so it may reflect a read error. The CDR3 here is CVSTPRWEGNEQFF. The CDR3 DNA reads TGTGTCAGCACACCCCGGTGGGAAGGAAATGAGCAGTTCTTC. This sequence joins TRBV12-3 or TRBV12-4 and TRBJ2-1, with D unresolved. This CDR3 has 14 amino acids.

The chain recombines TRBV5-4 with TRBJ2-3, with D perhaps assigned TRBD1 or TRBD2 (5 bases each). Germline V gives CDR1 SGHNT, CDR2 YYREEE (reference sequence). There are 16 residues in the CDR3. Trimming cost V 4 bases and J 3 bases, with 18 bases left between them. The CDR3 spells CASSMAGGWGTDTQYF. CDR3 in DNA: TGTGCCAGCAGCATGGCCGGCGGGTGGGGGACAGATACGCAGTATTTT. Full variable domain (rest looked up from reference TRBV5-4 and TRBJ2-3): ETGVTQSPTHLIKTRGQQVTLRCSSQSGHNTVSWYQQALGQGPQFIFQYYREEENGRGNFPPRFSGLQFPNYSSELNVNALELDDSALYLCASSMAGGWGTDTQYFGPGTRLTVL.

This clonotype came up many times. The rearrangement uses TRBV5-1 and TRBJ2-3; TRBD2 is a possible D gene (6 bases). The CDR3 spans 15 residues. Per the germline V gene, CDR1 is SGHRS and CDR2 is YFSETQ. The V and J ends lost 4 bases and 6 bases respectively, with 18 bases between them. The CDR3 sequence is CASSLGTPDADTQYF. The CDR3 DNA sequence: TGCGCCAGCAGCCTCGGGACTCCTGACGCGGATACGCAGTATTTT.

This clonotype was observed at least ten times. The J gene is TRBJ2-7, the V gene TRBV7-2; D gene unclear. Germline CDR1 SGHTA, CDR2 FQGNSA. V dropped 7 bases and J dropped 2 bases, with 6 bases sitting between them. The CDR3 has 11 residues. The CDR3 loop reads CASTSAYEQYF. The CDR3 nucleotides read TGTGCCAGCACCTCTGCCTACGAGCAGTACTTC.

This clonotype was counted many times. The DNA for the CDR3 is TGTGCCAGCACCCTCCTTGGCGGGGGGGTTGCAGATACGCAGTATTTT. Encoded protein: CASTLLGGGVADTQYF. The V call is TRBV7-2, the J call TRBJ2-3, with 9 bases fitting TRBD2. The CDR3 spans 16 residues. Per the germline V gene, CDR1 is SGHTA and CDR2 is FQGNSA. The V and J ends lost 7 bases and 4 bases, in that order; junction bases with no gene match: 12.

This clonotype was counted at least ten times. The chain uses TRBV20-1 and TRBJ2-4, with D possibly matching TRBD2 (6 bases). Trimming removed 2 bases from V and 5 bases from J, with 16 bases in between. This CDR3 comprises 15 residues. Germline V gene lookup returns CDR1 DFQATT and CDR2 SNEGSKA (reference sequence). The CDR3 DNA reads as TGCAGTGCTAGAACGCCCCGGGAGAGACAAAACATTCAGTACTTC. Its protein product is CSARTPRERQNIQYF.

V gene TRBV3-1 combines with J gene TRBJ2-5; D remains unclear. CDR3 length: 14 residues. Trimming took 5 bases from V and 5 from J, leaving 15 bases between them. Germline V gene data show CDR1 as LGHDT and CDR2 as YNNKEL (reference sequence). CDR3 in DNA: TGTGCCAGCAGCTCGGACCCGGCAAGGGAGACCCAGTACTTC. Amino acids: CASSSDPARETQYF.

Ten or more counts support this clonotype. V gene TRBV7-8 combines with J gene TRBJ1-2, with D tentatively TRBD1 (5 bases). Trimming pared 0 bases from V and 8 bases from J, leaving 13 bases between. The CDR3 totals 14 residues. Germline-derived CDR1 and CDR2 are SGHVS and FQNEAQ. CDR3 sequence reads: CASSLAGGVEGYTF. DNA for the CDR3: TGTGCCAGCAGCTTAGCGGGGGGTGTGGAGGGCTACACCTTC.

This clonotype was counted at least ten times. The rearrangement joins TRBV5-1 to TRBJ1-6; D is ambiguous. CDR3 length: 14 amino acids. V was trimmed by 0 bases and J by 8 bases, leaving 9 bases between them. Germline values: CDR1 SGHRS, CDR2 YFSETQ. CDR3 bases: TGCGCCAGCAGCTTGGAAGGTGAACATTCACCCCTCCACTTT. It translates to CASSLEGEHSPLHF.

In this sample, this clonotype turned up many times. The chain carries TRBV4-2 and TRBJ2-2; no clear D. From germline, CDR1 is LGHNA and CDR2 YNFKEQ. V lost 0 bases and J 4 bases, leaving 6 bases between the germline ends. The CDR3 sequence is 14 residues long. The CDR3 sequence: CASSQDVGTGELFF. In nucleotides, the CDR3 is TGTGCCAGCAGCCAAGATGTTGGCACCGGGGAGCTGTTTTTT.

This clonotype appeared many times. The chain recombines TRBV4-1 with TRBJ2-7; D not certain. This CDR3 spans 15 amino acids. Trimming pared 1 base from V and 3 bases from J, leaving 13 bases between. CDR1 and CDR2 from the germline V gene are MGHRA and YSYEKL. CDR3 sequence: CASSQGATTFYEQYF. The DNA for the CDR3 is TGCGCCAGCAGCCAAGGGGCCACAACGTTCTACGAGCAGTACTTC.

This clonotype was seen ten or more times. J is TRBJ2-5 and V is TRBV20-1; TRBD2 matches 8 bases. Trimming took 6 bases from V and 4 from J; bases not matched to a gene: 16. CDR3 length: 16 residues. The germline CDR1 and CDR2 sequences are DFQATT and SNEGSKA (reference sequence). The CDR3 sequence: CSAPLRPGLGAETQYF. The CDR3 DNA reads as TGCAGTGCCCCCCTACGACCGGGACTAGGGGCAGAGACCCAGTACTTC.

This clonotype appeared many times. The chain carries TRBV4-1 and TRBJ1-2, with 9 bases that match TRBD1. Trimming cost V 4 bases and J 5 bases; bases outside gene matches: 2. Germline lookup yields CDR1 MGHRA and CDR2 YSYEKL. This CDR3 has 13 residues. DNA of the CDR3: TGCGCCAGCAGCCTGACAGGGGGGTATGGCTACACCTTC. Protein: CASSLTGGYGYTF.